This is a list of T cell receptor beta chains from one sample in a study of T cells in Graves' hyperthyroidism and ophthalmopathy. TCRdb fed the multiplex PCR reads into MiXCR, producing one record per CDR3 protein. The sample carries around 760,000 distinct CDR3 sequences, 35% recorded once. Sequenced input: blood. Receptor source: a middle-aged woman with Graves' hyperthyroidism. CDR3s include the opening cysteine and the closing phenylalanine or tryptophan. The order of the fields is V gene, D gene, clone size, J gene, CDR3 DNA, CDR3 protein. The D gene is left open where the match is weak. Not all rows give a size; the values are once, few, many and, for expanded clones, a class.

>TRBV2|.|.|TRBJ1-2
TGTGCCAGCATTGACGCTGACAGAACAAACTATGGCTACACCTTC
CASIDADRTNYGYTF
>TRBV7-2|.|.|TRBJ2-2
TGTGCCAGCACCAAGTCGGGTGGGGGGAACACCGGGGAGCTGTTTTTT
CASTKSGGGNTGELFF
>TRBV7-6|TRBD1|few|TRBJ1-2
TGTGCCAGCAGCCATGGGACAGGGGGCGCGAGGTACTATGGCTACACCTTC
CASSHGTGGARYYGYTF
>TRBV11-2|TRBD1|many|TRBJ1-3
TGTGCCAGCAGCTCCTTACAGGGGGGATACACCATATATTTT
CASSSLQGGYTIYF
>TRBV7-2|.|many|TRBJ2-5
TGTGCCAGCAGCTTGCCTAGCCAAGAGACCCAGTACTTC
CASSLPSQETQYF
>TRBV7-2|.|.|TRBJ1-6
TGTGCCAGCAGCCAAGGGGCAGATTATAATTCACCCCTCCACTTT
CASSQGADYNSPLHF
>TRBV12-5|.|few|TRBJ1-3
TGTGCTAGTGCTCTCGGGGCTGGAAACACCATATATTTT
CASALGAGNTIYF
>TRBV19|.|few|TRBJ1-1
TGTGCCAGTAGTAGTCAATCTAACACTGAAGCTTTCTTT
CASSSQSNTEAFF
>TRBV2|.|.|TRBJ1-2
TGTGCCATAGTGGGGGGCTATGGCTACACCTTC
CAIVGGYGYTF
>TRBV7-3|.|.|TRBJ2-3
TGTGCCAGCTCTAGCGTAGGCACAGATACGCAGTATTTT
CASSSVGTDTQYF
>TRBV7-9|.|.|TRBJ2-2
TGTGCCAGCAGCCACCCAGGGTGGGGCACCGGGGAGCTGTTTTTT
CASSHPGWGTGELFF
>TRBV11-3|.|once|TRBJ2-4
TGTGCCAGCAACCCCAAGAGGCAGTGGGTCATTCAGTACTTC
CASNPKRQWVIQYF
>TRBV20-1|.|.|TRBJ2-5
TGCAGCCTAAGGGGCTCCTGGGAGACCCAGTACTTC
CSLRGSWETQYF
>TRBV7-9|.|many|TRBJ2-2
TGTGCCAGCAGCCCGGAGGGAGGTCGCACCGGGGAGCTGTTTTTT
CASSPEGGRTGELFF
>TRBV9|.|medium-sized|TRBJ1-1
TGTGCCAGCAGCGTAGAGGAGAACACTGAAGCTTTCTTT
CASSVEENTEAFF
>TRBV7-6|TRBD2|.|TRBJ2-5
TGTGCCAGCAGCCCCCCTAGCGGCGGGAGGGACGAGACCCAGTACTTC
CASSPPSGGRDETQYF
>TRBV20-1|.|.|TRBJ2-7
TGCAGTGCTGCAGGACAGACCTTTGGCTACGAGCAGTACTTC
CSAAGQTFGYEQYF
>TRBV7-4|.|few|TRBJ1-4
TGTGCCAGCAGCCTACGTACTATGGGGTGTCTGTTTTTT
CASSLRTMGCLFF
>TRBV7-2|.|.|TRBJ1-2
TGTGCCAGCAGCTCAGAGACAGCTTACTATGGCTACACCTTC
CASSSETAYYGYTF
>TRBV7-2|.|.|TRBJ2-7
TGTGCCAGCAGCTCCCGGGACGGGGGCTCCTACGAGCAGTACTTC
CASSSRDGGSYEQYF
>TRBV15|.|few|TRBJ1-2
TGTGCCACCAGCAGAGATCATTTCAGGTCGAGCTATGGCTACACCTTC
CATSRDHFRSSYGYTF
>TRBV7-9|TRBD2|.|TRBJ2-3
TGTGCCAGCAGCCCGCGGACTAGCGGGACTAGCACAGATACGCAGTATTTT
CASSPRTSGTSTDTQYF
>TRBV9|.|many|TRBJ2-7
TGTGCCAGCACCCCAAGGGCTTCCGCCTACGAGCAGTACTTC
CASTPRASAYEQYF
>TRBV7-6|.|.|TRBJ1-1
TGTGCCAGCAGCCGCGAGGGGTTCGTGAACACTGAAGCTTTCTTT
CASSREGFVNTEAFF
>TRBV7-9|.|.|TRBJ2-6
TGTGCCAGCAGCCAGGGCCCACATGATACACCCTCTGGGGCCAACGTCCTGACTTTC
CASSQGPHDTPSGANVLTF
>TRBV6-5|.|few|TRBJ1-4
TGTGCCAGCAGCGACATCGCAACTAATGAAAAACTGTTTTTT
CASSDIATNEKLFF
>TRBV2|.|.|TRBJ1-5
TGTGCCAGCAGGGGGATGAATCAGCCCCAGCATTTT
CASRGMNQPQHF
>TRBV10-3|.|.|TRBJ1-1
TGTGCCATCAGTGAGCCAGCGATGAACACTGAAGCTTTCTTT
CAISEPAMNTEAFF
>TRBV6-5|TRBD1|.|TRBJ1-1
TGTGCCAGCAGTGCAGAGGGACAGACGAACACTGAAGCTTTCTTT
CASSAEGQTNTEAFF
>TRBV10-2|.|once|TRBJ2-7
TGTGCCAGCAGTGAGTTTAATTACGAGCAGTACTTC
CASSEFNYEQYF
>TRBV10-2|TRBD1|.|TRBJ2-2
TGCGCCAGCAGTGAGTGGGTGGACAGGGACGGGGAGCTGTTTTTT
CASSEWVDRDGELFF
>TRBV10-3|.|.|TRBJ2-7
TGTGCCAGCAAACTCCAGGGGAGCTCCTACGAGCAGTACTTC
CASKLQGSSYEQYF
>TRBV27|.|.|TRBJ1-2
TGTGCCAGCAGTCCGGGGGTCAGGCCTCCTGGTGGCTACACCTTC
CASSPGVRPPGGYTF
>TRBV7-2|TRBD1|.|TRBJ2-7
TGTGCCAGCAGCTTACGAGGGGACAGCATGTACGAGCAGTACTTC
CASSLRGDSMYEQYF
>TRBV6-2/TRBV6-3|.|few|TRBJ1-2
TGTGCCAGCAGGACGAGCAACTATGGCTACACCTTC
CASRTSNYGYTF
>TRBV19|.|many|TRBJ2-2
TGTGCCAGTACCACAGGGTACGATAACGGGGAGCTGTTTTTT
CASTTGYDNGELFF
>TRBV20-1|TRBD2|few|TRBJ2-5
TGCAGTGCTATCGGACGCTGGGGGGGAAGGGCCCAGTACTTC
CSAIGRWGGRAQYF
>TRBV7-3|.|many|TRBJ2-6
TGTGCCAGCAGCTTACGGACACGCTTCTCTGGGGCCAACGTCCTGACTTTC
CASSLRTRFSGANVLTF
>TRBV5-1|TRBD2|.|TRBJ2-7
TGCGCCAGCAGCACACGCACCGGGACTACGATTTACGAGCAGTACTTC
CASSTRTGTTIYEQYF
>TRBV10-3|.|.|TRBJ1-2
TGTGCCATCAGTGAGTCGGGGTCTGCGAACTATGGCTACACCTTC
CAISESGSANYGYTF
>TRBV10-1|TRBD2|many|TRBJ2-7
TGCGCCAGCAGTGAGGCTCTAGCGGGGGGACATTACGAGCAGTACTTC
CASSEALAGGHYEQYF
>TRBV6-5|.|few|TRBJ2-2
TGTGCCAGCAGTTACGGGGTTGGGGGGGAGCTGTTTTTT
CASSYGVGGELFF
>TRBV20-1|.|few|TRBJ1-2
TGCAGTGCTAGGGACAGCTTCTATGGCTACACCTTC
CSARDSFYGYTF
>TRBV6-2/TRBV6-3|.|.|TRBJ1-1
TGTGCCAGCAGTTACCGGCCAGGCACTGAAGCTTTCTTT
CASSYRPGTEAFF
>TRBV19|TRBD1|many|TRBJ2-7
TGTGCCAGTAGTACTCGGGACAGCAGCTCCTACGAGCAGTACTTC
CASSTRDSSSYEQYF
>TRBV6-6|TRBD1|.|TRBJ2-7
TGTGCCAGCAGTTACGGGACAGGGCACTACGAGCAGTACTTC
CASSYGTGHYEQYF
>TRBV5-4|.|many|TRBJ1-1
TGTGCCAGCAGCTCCTGGAACACTGAAGCTTTCTTT
CASSSWNTEAFF
>TRBV7-6|.|few|TRBJ2-7
TGTGCCAGCAGCTTTTCATCATCTCCCGCTAACTCCTACGAGCAGTACTTC
CASSFSSSPANSYEQYF
>TRBV9|.|.|TRBJ2-2
TGTGCCAGCAGCGTAGCTCTTGGGGCCGTATTCACCGGGGAGCTGTTTTTT
CASSVALGAVFTGELFF
>TRBV24-1|.|many|TRBJ1-2
TGTGCCACCAGTGACGGGCCCGCCGGCTTTGGCTACACCTTC
CATSDGPAGFGYTF